A selection of T cell receptor beta chains follows, all from one sample in a study of blood T cell repertoires in COVID-19. Assay: immunoSEQ multiplex PCR; the TCRdb copy retains only in-frame clones and omits some. The sample lists some 170,000 clones, over 80% occurring once. The specimen was peripheral blood. These receptors originate from a woman in her 70s with acute or convalescent COVID-19. CDR3s include the opening cysteine and the closing phenylalanine or tryptophan. D genes are given only for firm matches.

>TRBD2|TRBV6-2/TRBV6-3
CASSYFAGTSGRYDEQYF
>TRBD1|TRBV9
CASSPRTGRETQYF
>-|TRBV25-1
CASSEWGGWAGYTF
>TRBD2|TRBV19
CASSIGTSGGAYNEQFF
>TRBD2|TRBV27
CASSAGLVHGELFF
>-|TRBV29-1
CSVVGTGMGTNEKLFF
>TRBD1|TRBV7-9
CASSLTGDQPQHF
>-|TRBV6-2/TRBV6-3
CASSYGSRDIAYGYTF
>TRBD1|TRBV5-1
CASSQRTGLDIQYF
>TRBD2|TRBV30
CAWSVTSREQYF
>-|TRBV27
CASRPQVQETQYF
>-|TRBV29-1
CSVDRSQYNEQFF
>-|TRBV10-3
CAISGQGQVSF
>-|TRBV3-1/TRBV3-2
CASSHRGAGLAYEQYF
>TRBD1|TRBV10-1
CASSDPQGIQYF
>TRBD2|TRBV5-4
CASSTRTSGKNYEQYF
>-|TRBV9
CASSGGAGQETQYF
>-|TRBV27
CASSRAGPGELFF
>-|TRBV30
CAWSSGRLNEKLFF
>-|TRBV10-3
CAISETPSTDTQYF
>-|TRBV6-5
CASSYYSTDGYTF
>-|TRBV6-5
CASSLGPPTEAFF
>TRBD1|TRBV6-6
CASSRIWTGAGEKLFF
>-|TRBV6-2/TRBV6-3
CASSSARGLRNPNQPQHF
>TRBD2|TRBV9
CASSLGLAGGNEQFF
>-|TRBV20-1
CSASSGGNQPQHF
>TRBD1|TRBV5-1
CASSLVQGRNNSPLHF
>-|TRBV7-2
CASSLVGLSTDTQYF
>-|TRBV6-5
CASSYKRSGELFF
>TRBD1|TRBV7-2
CASSLPSGTGGKAFF
>-|TRBV12-3/TRBV12-4
CASLDRYGYTF
>TRBD1|TRBV3-1/TRBV3-2
CASSHGDSSFEKLFF
>-|TRBV5-1
CASSLDGGPGGQPQHF
>TRBD1|TRBV5-1
CASSPDREDTQYF
>-|TRBV5-6
CASSFQGTGNQPQHF
>TRBD1|TRBV5-1
CASSFDRGQRNTQYF
>TRBD2|TRBV7-3
CASSLKAGGPGTDTQYF
>-|TRBV19
CASSRTASYEQYF
>TRBD1|TRBV6-5
CASNRGDQPQHF
>TRBD1|TRBV11-3
CASSLFWGQGAGGTEAFF
>TRBD1|TRBV5-6
CASSFFNRGGGYEQYF
>TRBD2|TRBV10-3
CAISESVAGDNEQFF
>-|TRBV28
CASSSGQIVRETQYF
>TRBD1|TRBV6-5
CASRNRGDYGYTF
>-|TRBV30
CAWRKGVAGANVLTF
>-|TRBV9
CASSVGGRVDYGYTF
>TRBD1|TRBV6-2/TRBV6-3
CASSYSGQGVGYTF
>TRBD1|TRBV6-5
CASSQTGGAAGELFF
>TRBD1|TRBV5-4
CASSLQGPSNEQFF
>-|TRBV28
CASAFGGIPRDTQYF
>-|TRBV4-1
CASSQAGGASVEYGYTF
>TRBD1|TRBV6-5
CASRTTGGPNEQYF
>-|TRBV5-1
CASSFFGSEEGAFF
>TRBD2|TRBV4-1
CASSQDPGLETDTQYF